This T cell receptor (beta chain) was obtained from a study of beta chain features in type 1 diabetes. The germline V gene has CDR1 SGHVS and CDR2 FQNEAQ. The CDR3 loop spans 16 amino acids. Trimming pared 1 base from V and 0 bases from J, leaving 9 bases between. Sequenced material consisted of expressed TCRB transcripts (all of the isolated RNA was reverse transcribed). TCRdb's table, derived via immunoSEQ multiplex PCR, lists solely in-frame clones and lacks some. The table records fewer than 900,000 clones, roughly 16% of them present only once. The source material was naive CD4+ T cells from blood. The chain carries TRBV7-8 and TRBJ2-2; possible D gene TRBD2, 6 bases. This clonotype was obtained from a woman under 30 in good health. CDR3 bases: TGTGCCAGCAGCTTAGAGCGGGTGCCGAACACCGGGGAGCTGTTTTTT. Protein: CASSLERVPNTGELFF.